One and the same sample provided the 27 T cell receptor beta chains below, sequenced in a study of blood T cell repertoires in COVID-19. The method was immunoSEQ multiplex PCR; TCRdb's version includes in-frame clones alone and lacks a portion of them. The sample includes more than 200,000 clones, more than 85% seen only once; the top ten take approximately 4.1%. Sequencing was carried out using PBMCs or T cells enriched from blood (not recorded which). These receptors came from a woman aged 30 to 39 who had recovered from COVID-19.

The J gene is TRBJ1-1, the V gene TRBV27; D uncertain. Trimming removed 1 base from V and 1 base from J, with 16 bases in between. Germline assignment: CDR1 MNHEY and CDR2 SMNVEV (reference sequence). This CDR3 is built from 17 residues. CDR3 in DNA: TGTGCCAGCAGTTTATTGCCTGGTGAGCGCTGGAACACTGAAGCTTTCTTT. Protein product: CASSLLPGERWNTEAFF.

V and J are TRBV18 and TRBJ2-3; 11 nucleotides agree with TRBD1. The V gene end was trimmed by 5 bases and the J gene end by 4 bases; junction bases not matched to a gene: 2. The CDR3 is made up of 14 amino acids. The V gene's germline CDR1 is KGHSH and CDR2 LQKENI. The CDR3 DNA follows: TGTGCCAGCTCAGGGACAGGGGGTCCAGATACGCAGTATTTT. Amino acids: CASSGTGGPDTQYF. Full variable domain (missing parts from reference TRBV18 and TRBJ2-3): NAGVMQNPRHLVRRRGQEARLRCSPMKGHSHVYWYRQLPEEGLKFMVYLQKENIIDESGMPKERFSAEFPKEGPSILRIQQVVRGDSAAYFCASSGTGGPDTQYFGPGTRLTVL.

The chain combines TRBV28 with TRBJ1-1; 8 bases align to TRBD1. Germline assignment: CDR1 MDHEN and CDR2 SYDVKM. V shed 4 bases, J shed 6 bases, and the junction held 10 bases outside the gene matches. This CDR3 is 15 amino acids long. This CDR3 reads CASSSPGGEGAEAFF. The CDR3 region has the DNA TGTGCCAGCAGTTCCCCAGGGGGCGAAGGCGCTGAAGCTTTCTTT.

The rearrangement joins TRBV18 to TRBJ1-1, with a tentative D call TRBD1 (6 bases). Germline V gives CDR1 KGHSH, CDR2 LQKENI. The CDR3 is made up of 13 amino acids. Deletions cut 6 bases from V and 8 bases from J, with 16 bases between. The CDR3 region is CASSTIRTAEAFF. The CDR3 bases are TGTGCCAGCTCGACCATCAGGACAGCCGAAGCTTTCTTT.

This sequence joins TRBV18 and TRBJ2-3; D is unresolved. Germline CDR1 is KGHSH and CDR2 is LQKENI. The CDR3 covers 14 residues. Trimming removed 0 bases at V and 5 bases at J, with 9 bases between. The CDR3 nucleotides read TGTGCCAGCTCACCACCAGTACGGGTAGATACGCAGTATTTT. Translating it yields CASSPPVRVDTQYF.

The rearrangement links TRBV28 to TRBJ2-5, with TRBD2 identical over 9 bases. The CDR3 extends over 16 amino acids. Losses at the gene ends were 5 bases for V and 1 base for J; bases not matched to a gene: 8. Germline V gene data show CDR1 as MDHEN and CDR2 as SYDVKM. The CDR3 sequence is CASSPQGREGQETQYF. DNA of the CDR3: TGTGCCAGCAGTCCCCAAGGGCGGGAGGGCCAAGAGACCCAGTACTTC.

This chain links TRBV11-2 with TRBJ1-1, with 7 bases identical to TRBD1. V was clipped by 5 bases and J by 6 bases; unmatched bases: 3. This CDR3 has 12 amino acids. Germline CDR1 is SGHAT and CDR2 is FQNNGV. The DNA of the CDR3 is TGTGCCAGCAGCCTCGACAGGGCTGAAGCTTTCTTT. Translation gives CASSLDRAEAFF.

The CDR3 DNA reads as TGTGCCAGTAGTATCCCGGCTAGCGGGGGAGACAATGAGCAGTTCTTC. This translates into CASSIPASGGDNEQFF. The chain links TRBV19 to TRBJ2-1, with 10 bases lining up with TRBD2. The trim removed 3 bases at V and 5 bases at J, leaving 7 bases unmatched. Looked up from germline, CDR1 is LNHDA and CDR2 is SQIVND (reference sequence). This CDR3 spans 16 amino acids. Complete variable domain (other parts from reference TRBV19 and TRBJ2-1): DGGITQSPKYLFRKEGQNVTLSCEQNLNHDAMYWYRQDPGQGLRLIYYSQIVNDFQKGDIAEGYSVSREKKESFPLTVTSAQKNPTAFYLCASSIPASGGDNEQFFGPGTRLTVL.

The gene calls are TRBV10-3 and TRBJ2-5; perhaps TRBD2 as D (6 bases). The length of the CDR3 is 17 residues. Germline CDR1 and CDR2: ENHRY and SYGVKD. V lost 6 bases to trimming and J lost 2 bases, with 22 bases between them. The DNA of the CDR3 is TGTGCCATCAGACCTGGTGGGGCCAGCGGGCTTCAAGAGACCCAGTACTTC. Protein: CAIRPGGASGLQETQYF.

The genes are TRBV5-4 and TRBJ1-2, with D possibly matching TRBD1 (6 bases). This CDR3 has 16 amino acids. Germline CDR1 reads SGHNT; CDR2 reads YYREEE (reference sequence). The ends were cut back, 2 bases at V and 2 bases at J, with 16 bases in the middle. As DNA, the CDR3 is TGTGCCAGCAGCTTTGGCCGAGGGGGTGCCAACTATGGCTACACCTTC. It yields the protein CASSFGRGGANYGYTF.

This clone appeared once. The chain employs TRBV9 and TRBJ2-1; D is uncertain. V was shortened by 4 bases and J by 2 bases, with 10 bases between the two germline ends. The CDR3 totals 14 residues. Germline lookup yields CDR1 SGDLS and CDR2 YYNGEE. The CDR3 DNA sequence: TGTGCCAGCAGCACACAGTCCACCTACAATGAGCAGTTCTTC. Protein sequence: CASSTQSTYNEQFF.

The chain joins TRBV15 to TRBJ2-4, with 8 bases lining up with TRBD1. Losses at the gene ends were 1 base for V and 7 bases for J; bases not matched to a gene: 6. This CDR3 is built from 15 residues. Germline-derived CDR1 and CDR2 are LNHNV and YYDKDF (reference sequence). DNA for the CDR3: TGTGCCACCAGCAGAGGCGGACAGGGTGGCAACATTCAGTACTTC. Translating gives CATSRGGQGGNIQYF. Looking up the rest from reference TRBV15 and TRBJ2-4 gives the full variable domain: DAMVIQNPRYQVTQFGKPVTLSCSQTLNHNVMYWYQQKSSQAPKLLFHYYDKDFNNEADTPDNFQSRRPNTSFCFLDIRSPGLGDTAMYLCATSRGGQGGNIQYFGAGTRLSVL.

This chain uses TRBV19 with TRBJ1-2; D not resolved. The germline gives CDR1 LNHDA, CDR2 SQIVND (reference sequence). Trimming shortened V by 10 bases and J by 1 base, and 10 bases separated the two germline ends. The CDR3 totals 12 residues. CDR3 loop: CATYANNYGYTF. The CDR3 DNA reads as TGTGCCACGTACGCTAATAACTATGGCTACACCTTC.

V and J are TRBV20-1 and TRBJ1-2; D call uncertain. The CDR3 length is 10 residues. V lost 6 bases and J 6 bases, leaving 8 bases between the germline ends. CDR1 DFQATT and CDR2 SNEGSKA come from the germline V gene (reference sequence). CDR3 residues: CSAYVNGYTF. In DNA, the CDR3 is TGCAGTGCCTACGTGAATGGCTACACCTTC.

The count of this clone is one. CDR3 coding DNA: TGCGCCAGCAGCCTAGCGGGAGGGATCTACAATGAGCAGTTCTTC. Translating gives CASSLAGGIYNEQFF. The chain employs TRBV5-1 and TRBJ2-1, with 12 positions matching TRBD2. The CDR3 length is 15 residues. The germline V gene has CDR1 SGHRS and CDR2 YFSETQ. V was clipped by 4 bases and J by 3 bases; unmatched bases: 2.

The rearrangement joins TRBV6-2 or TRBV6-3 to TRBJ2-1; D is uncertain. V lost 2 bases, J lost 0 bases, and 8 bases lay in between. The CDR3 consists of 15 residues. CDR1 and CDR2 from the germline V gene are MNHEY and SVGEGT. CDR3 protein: CASSYGVGSYNEQFF. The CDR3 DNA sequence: TGTGCCAGCAGTTACGGAGTTGGCTCCTACAATGAGCAGTTCTTC.

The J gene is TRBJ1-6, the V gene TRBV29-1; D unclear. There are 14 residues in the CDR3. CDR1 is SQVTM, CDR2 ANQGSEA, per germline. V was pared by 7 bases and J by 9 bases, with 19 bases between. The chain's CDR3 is CSGVREKFASPLHF. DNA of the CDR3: TGCAGCGGGGTCCGGGAGAAGTTCGCTTCACCCCTCCACTTT. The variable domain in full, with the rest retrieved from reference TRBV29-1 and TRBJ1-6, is SAVISQKPSRDICQRGTSLTIQCQVDSQVTMMFWYRQQPGQSLTLIATANQGSEATYESGFVIDKFPISRPNLTFSTLTVSNMSPEDSSIYLCSGVREKFASPLHFGNGTRLTVT.

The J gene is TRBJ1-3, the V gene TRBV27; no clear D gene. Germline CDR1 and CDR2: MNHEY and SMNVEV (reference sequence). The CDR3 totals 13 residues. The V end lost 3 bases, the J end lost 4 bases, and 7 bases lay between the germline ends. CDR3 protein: CASSLTRGNTIYF. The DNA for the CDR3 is TGTGCCAGCAGTTTGACCAGGGGAAACACCATATATTTT.

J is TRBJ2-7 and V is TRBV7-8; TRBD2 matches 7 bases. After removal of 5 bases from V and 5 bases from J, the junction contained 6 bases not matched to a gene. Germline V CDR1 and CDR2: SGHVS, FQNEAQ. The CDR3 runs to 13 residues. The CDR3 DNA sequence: TGTGCCAGCAGCGCCCCCCGGGGGGACGAGCAGTACTTC. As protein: CASSAPRGDEQYF.

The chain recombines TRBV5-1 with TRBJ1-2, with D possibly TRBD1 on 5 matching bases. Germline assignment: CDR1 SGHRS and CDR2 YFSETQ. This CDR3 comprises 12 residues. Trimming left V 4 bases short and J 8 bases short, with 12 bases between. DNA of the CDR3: TGCGCCAGCAGCCGGAGGGGAGAGGGCTACACCTTC. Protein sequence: CASSRRGEGYTF.

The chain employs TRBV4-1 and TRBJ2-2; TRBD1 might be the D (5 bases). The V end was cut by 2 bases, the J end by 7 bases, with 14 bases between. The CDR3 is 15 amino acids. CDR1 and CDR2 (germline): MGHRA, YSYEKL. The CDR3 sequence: CASSQPGIGIGELFF. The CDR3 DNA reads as TGCGCCAGCAGCCAACCAGGGATTGGGATCGGGGAGCTGTTTTTT.

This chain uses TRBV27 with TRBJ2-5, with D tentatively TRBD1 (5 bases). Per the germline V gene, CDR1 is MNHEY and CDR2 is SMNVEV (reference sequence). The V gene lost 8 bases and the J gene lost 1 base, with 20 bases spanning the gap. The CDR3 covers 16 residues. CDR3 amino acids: CASAFLPVQGQETQYF. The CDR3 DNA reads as TGTGCCAGCGCATTCTTACCAGTGCAGGGCCAAGAGACCCAGTACTTC.

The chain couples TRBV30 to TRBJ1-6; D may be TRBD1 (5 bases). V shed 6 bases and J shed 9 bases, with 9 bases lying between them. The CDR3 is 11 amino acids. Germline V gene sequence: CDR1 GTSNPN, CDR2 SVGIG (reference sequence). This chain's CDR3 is CACRDTSPLHF. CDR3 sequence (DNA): TGTGCCTGCAGGGATACTTCACCCCTCCACTTT.

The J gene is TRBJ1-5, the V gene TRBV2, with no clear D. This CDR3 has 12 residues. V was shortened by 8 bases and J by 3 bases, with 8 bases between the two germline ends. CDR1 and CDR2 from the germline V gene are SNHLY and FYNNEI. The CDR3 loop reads CASAPDNQPQHF. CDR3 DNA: TGTGCCAGCGCGCCCGACAATCAGCCCCAGCATTTT.

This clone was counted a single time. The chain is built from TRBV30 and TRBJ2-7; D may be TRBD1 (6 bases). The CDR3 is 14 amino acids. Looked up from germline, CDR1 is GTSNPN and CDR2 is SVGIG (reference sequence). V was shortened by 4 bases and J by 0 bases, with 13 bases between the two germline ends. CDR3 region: CAWTWDTFSYEQYF. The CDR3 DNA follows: TGTGCCTGGACTTGGGACACTTTCTCCTACGAGCAGTACTTC. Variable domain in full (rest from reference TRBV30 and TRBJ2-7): SQTIHQWPATLVQPVGSPLSLECTVEGTSNPNLYWYRQAAGRGLQLLFYSVGIGQISSEVPQNLSASRPQDRQFILSSKKLLLSDSGFYLCAWTWDTFSYEQYFGPGTRLTVT.

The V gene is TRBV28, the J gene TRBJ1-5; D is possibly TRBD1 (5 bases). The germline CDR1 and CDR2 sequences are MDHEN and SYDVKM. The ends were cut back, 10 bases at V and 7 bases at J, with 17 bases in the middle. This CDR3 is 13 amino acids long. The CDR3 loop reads CATQGGWNQPQHF. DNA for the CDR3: TGTGCCACCCAGGGTGGTTGGAACCAGCCCCAGCATTTT.

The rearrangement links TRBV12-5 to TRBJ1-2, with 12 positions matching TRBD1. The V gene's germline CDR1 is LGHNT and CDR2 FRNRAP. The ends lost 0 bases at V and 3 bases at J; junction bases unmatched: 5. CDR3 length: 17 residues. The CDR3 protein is CASGLVLGQGADYGYTF. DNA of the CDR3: TGTGCTAGTGGTTTGGTATTGGGACAGGGGGCAGACTATGGCTACACCTTC.